This T cell receptor beta chain was found in a study of T-cell memory formation after mild COVID-19. Constant-segment primers served in 5'RACE that generated TCR alpha and TCR beta cDNA libraries bearing sample barcodes and UMIs. TCRdb itself ran the 5' RACE reads through MiXCR, one entry per CDR3 protein. The sample yields about 320,000 distinct CDR3 sequences, approximately 15% seen once. This clonotype was found a few times. Its antigen is not known. The CDR3 is 13 residues long. V lost 4 bases and J lost 5, with 8 bases in between. Germline values: CDR1 MGHRA, CDR2 YSYEKL. Study-level points and caveats: Contracting CD4+ clones were located mainly in CM and EM, and CD8+ clones in EMRA.

Sequencing was done on a sample of PBMCs or a T cell subset sorted from them (not recorded which). The chain couples TRBV4-1 to TRBJ1-4; D is unclear. This TCR derives from a man younger than 35 who had mild COVID-19 (a few samples of this study predate the infection). Cell type and time point are not known. The CDR3 DNA reads as TGCGCCAGCAGCCCCGCGGAGAATGAAAAACTGTTTTTT. Its protein product is CASSPAENEKLFF.